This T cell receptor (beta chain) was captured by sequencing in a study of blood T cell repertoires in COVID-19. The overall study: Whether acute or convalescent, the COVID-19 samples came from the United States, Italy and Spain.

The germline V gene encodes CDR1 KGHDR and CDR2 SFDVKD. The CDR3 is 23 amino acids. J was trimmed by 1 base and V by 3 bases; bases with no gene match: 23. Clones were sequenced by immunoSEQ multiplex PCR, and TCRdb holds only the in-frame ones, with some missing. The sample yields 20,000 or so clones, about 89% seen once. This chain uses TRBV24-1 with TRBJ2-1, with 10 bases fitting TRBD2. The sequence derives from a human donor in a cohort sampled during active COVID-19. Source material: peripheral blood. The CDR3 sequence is CATSDPGVRTSGGLRGSYNEQFF. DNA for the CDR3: TGTGCCACCAGTGATCCCGGGGTGAGGACTAGCGGAGGGCTGAGGGGTTCCTACAATGAGCAGTTCTTC.